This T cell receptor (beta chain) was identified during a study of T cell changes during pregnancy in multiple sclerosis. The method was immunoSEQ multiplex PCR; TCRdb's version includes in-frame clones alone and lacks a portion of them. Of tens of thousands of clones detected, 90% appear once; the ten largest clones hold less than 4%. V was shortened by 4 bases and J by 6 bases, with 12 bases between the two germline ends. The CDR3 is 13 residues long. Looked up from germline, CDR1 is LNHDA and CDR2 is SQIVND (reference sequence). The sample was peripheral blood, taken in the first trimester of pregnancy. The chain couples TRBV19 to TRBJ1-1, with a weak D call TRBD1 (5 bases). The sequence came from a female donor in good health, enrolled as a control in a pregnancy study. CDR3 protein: CASSRQGEPEAFF. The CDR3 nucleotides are TGTGCCAGTAGTAGGCAGGGTGAGCCTGAAGCTTTCTTT.